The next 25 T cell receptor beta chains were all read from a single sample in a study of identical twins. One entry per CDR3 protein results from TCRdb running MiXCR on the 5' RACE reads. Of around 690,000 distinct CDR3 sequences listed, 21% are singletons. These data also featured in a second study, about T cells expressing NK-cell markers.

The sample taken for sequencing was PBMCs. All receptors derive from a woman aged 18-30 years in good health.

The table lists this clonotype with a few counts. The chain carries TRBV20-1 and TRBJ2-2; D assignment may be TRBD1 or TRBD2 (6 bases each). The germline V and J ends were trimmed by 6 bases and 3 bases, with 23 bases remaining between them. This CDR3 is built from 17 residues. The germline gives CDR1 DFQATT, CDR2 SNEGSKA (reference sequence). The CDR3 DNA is TGCAGTGCGGGGAGGTACAGGGTAACACTAGACACCGGGGAGCTGTTTTTT. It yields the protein CSAGRYRVTLDTGELFF.

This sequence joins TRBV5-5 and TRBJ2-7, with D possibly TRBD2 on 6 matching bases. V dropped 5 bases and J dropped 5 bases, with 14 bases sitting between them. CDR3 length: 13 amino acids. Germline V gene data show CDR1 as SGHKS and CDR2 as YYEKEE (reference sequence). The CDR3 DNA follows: TGTGCCAGCAGTCTGGGACCGGGGGACGAGCAGTACTTC. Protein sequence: CASSLGPGDEQYF.

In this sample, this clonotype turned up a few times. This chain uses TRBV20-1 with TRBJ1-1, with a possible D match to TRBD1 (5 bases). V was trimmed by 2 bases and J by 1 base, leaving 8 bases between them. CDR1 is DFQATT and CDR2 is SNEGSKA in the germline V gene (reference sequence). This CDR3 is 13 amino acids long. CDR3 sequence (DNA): TGCAGTGCTAGAATAACAGGGAACACTGAAGCTTTCTTT. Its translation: CSARITGNTEAFF.

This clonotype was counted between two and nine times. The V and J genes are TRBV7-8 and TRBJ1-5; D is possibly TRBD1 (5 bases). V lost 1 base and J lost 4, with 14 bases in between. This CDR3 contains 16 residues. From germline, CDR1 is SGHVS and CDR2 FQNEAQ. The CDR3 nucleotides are TGTGCCAGCAGCTTAGTTCCTAGGGCAGGGAATCAGCCCCAGCATTTT. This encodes CASSLVPRAGNQPQHF.

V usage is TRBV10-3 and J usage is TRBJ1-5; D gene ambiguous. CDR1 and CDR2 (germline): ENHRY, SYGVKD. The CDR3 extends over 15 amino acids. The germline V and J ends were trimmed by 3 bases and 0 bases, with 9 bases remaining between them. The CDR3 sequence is CAISDGGYSNQPQHF. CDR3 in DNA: TGTGCCATCAGTGACGGCGGGTATAGCAATCAGCCCCAGCATTTT.

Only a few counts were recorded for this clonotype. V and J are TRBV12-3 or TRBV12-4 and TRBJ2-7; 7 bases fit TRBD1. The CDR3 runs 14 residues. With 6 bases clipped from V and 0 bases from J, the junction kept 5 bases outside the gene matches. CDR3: CASSATGNSYEQYF. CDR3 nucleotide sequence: TGTGCCAGCAGCGCGACAGGGAACTCCTACGAGCAGTACTTC.

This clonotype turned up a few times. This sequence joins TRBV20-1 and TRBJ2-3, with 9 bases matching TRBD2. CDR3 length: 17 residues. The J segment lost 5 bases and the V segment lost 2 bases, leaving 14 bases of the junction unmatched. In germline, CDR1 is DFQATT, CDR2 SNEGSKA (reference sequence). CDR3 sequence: CSARPPRYAGGLDTQYF. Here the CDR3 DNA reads TGCAGTGCTAGACCCCCACGGTATGCGGGAGGGCTAGATACGCAGTATTTT.

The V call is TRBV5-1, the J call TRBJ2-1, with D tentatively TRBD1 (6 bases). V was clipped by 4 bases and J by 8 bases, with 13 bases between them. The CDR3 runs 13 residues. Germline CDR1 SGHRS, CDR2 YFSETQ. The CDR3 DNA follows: TGCGCCAGCAGCAAATCCGGGACATATGAGCAGTTCTTC. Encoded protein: CASSKSGTYEQFF.

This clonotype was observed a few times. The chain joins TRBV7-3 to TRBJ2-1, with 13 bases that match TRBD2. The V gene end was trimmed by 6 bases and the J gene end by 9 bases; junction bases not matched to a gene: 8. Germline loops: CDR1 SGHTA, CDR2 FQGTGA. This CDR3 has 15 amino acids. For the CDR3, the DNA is TGTGCCAGCAGTCCAGATCGGACTAGCGGGGGTGAGCAGTTCTTC. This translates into CASSPDRTSGGEQFF.

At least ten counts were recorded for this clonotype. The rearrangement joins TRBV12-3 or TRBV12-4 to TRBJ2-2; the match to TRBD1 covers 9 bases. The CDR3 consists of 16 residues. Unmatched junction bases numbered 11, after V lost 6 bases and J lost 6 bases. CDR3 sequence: CASSSTGTGRPGELFF. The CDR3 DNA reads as TGTGCCAGCAGCTCAACCGGGACAGGGCGTCCCGGGGAGCTGTTTTTT.

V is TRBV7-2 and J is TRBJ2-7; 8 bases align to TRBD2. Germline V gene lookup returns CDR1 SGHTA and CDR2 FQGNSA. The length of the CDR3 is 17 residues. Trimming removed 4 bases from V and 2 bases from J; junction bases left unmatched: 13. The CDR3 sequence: CASSSVGWTSQTYEQYF. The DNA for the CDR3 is TGTGCCAGCAGCTCGGTGGGGTGGACTAGCCAAACCTACGAGCAGTACTTC.

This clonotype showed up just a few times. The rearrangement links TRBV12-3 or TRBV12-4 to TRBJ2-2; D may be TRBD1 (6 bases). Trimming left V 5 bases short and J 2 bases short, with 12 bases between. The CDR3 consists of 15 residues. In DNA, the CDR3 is TGTGCCAGCAGTCCTGGGACATATAACACCGGGGAGCTGTTTTTT. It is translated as CASSPGTYNTGELFF.

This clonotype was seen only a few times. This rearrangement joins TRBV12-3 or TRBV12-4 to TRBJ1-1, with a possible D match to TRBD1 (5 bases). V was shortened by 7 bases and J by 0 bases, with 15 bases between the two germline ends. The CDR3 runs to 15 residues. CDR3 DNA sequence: TGTGCCAGCACCCGAGGGAGGGGCCTGAACACTGAAGCTTTCTTT. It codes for CASTRGRGLNTEAFF.

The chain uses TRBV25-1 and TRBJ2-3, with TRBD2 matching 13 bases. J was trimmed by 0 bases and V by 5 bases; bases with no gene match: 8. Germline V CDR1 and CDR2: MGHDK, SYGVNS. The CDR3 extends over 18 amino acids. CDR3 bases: TGTGCCAGCAGTCGCACTAGCGGGAGGGCCTGGAGCACAGATACGCAGTATTTT. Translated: CASSRTSGRAWSTDTQYF.

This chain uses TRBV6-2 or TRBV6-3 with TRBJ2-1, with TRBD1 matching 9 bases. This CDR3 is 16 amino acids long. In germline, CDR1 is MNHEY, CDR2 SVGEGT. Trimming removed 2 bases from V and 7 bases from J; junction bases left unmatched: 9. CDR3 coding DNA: TGTGCCAGCAGTTACCTTACGGGACAGGGCTTGAATGAGCAGTTCTTC. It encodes CASSYLTGQGLNEQFF.

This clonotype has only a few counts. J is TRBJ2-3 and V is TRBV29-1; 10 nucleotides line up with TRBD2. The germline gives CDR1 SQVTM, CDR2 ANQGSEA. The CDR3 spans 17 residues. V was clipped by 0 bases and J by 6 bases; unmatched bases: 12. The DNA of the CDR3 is TGCAGCGTTGAAGATGGTGGGCTAGCGGGAGAACCGGATACGCAGTATTTT. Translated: CSVEDGGLAGEPDTQYF.

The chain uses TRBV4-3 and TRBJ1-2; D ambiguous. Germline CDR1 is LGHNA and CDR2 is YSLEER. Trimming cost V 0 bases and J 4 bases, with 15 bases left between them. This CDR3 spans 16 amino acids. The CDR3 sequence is CASSQDAVGRVYGYTF. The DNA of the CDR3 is TGCGCCAGCAGCCAAGACGCGGTGGGCCGCGTCTATGGCTACACCTTC.

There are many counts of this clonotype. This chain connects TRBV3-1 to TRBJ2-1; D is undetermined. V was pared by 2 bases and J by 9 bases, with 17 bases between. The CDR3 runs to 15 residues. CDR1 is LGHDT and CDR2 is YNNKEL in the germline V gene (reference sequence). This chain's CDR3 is CASSQRTYTLSEQFF. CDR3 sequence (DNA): TGTGCCAGCAGCCAAAGAACTTACACCCTTAGTGAGCAGTTCTTC.

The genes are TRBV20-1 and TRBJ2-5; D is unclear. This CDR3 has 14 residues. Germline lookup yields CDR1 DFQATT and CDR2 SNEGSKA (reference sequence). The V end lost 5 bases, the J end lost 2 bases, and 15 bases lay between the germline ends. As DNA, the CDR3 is TGCAGTGCTGGCGCGAGAGGAACTCAAGAGACCCAGTACTTC. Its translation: CSAGARGTQETQYF.

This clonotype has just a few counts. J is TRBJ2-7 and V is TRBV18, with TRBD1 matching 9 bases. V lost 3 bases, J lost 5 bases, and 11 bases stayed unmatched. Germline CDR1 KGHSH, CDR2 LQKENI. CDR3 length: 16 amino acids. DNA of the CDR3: TGTGCCAGCTCACCCCTCGGGGGACAGGGAAGTAACGAGCAGTACTTC. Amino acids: CASSPLGGQGSNEQYF.

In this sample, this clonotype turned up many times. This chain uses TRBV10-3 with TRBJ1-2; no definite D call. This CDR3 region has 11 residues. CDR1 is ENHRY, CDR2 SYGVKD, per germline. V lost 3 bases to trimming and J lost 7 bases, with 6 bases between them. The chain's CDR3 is CAISEGSGYTF. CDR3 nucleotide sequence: TGTGCCATCAGTGAAGGGAGTGGCTACACCTTC.

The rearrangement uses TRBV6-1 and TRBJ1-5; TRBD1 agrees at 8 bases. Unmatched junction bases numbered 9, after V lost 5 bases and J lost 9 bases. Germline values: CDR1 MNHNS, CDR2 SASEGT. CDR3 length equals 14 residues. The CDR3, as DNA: TGTGCCAGCAGTAAAGACAGGGGAAACACGCCCCAGCATTTT. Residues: CASSKDRGNTPQHF.

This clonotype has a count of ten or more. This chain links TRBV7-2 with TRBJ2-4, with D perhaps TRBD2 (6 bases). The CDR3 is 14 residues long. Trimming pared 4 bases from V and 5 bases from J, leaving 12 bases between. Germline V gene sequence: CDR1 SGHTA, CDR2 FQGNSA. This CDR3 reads CASSWQGGENIQYF. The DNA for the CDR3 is TGTGCCAGCAGCTGGCAGGGAGGCGAAAACATTCAGTACTTC.

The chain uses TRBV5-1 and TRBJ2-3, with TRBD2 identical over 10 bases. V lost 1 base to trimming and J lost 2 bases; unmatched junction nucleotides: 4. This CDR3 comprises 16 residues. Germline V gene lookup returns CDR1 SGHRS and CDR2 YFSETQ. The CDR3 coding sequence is TGCGCCAGCAGCTTGATTAGCGGGAGGCTCACAGATACGCAGTATTTT. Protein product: CASSLISGRLTDTQYF.

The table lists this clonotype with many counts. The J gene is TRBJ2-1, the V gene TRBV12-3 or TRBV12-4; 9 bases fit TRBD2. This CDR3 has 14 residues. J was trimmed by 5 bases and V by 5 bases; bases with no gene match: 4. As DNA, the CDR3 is TGTGCCAGCAGTAGACTAGCGGCCAACAATGAGCAGTTCTTC. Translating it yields CASSRLAANNEQFF.